This TCR beta chain was sequenced for a study of response to subunit inactivated influenza vaccine. Trimming stripped 0 bases from V and 8 bases from J, with 7 bases between. This CDR3 is built from 12 residues. Germline CDR1 SGHDN, CDR2 FVKESK. TCRdb ran MiXCR on the RT-PCR reads and lists one entry per CDR3 protein. Here the sample spans approximately 500,000 distinct CDR3 sequences, 11% to 15% being singletons. This clonotype has a handful of counts. The specimen comprised PBMCs from blood, sampled 11 to 12 days after vaccination. The genes are TRBV14 and TRBJ1-2; D call uncertain. This clonotype was obtained from a man aged 45-60 years who received an inactivated influenza vaccine. CDR3 bases: TGTGCCAGCAGCCAAGATCGGACGGGCTACACCTTC. Its protein is CASSQDRTGYTF.